This T cell receptor beta chain emerged from a study of T cell changes during pregnancy in multiple sclerosis. Here immunoSEQ multiplex PCR was the method, and the copy in TCRdb shows in-frame clones only, minus some. Counted here are about 79,000 clones, about 89% occurring once; the ten biggest clones make up about 0.52%. Trimming shortened V by 1 base and J by 2 bases, and 12 bases separated the two germline ends. Per the germline V gene, CDR1 is SGHNT and CDR2 is YENEEA. The CDR3 totals 16 residues. This TCR came from a female donor with multiple sclerosis, enrolled in a pregnancy study. The sequences come from CD4+ T cells from peripheral blood mononuclear cells, collected in the second trimester of pregnancy. The genes are TRBV11-3 and TRBJ2-1; possible D gene TRBD1, 6 bases. The CDR3, as DNA: TGTGCCAGCAGCTTAGGCGACAGGACGACCTACAATGAGCAGTTCTTC. Protein: CASSLGDRTTYNEQFF.